This T cell receptor (beta chain) came from a study of OX40 agonist ivuxolimab in advanced cancers. Measured with immunoSEQ multiplex PCR; TCRdb has only the in-frame clones, and not every one. The sample lists approximately 74,000 clones, more than 80% occurring once. Germline V lookup: CDR1 LNHNV, CDR2 YYDKDF (reference sequence). The CDR3 has 17 amino acids. The V end was cut by 0 bases, the J end by 5 bases, with 16 bases between. Sequences were derived from CD4+ or CD8+ T cells sorted from blood, sampled in a trial of the OX40 agonist ivuxolimab. The source is an adult with an advanced solid tumor such as melanoma, head and neck, liver or kidney cancer. The chain has TRBV15 and TRBJ2-2; the D call may be TRBD1 or TRBD2 (6 bases each). The CDR3 region has the DNA TGTGCCACCAGCAGAGATCTGAACTCGGGGGCGACCGGGGAGCTGTTTTTT. This translates into CATSRDLNSGATGELFF.